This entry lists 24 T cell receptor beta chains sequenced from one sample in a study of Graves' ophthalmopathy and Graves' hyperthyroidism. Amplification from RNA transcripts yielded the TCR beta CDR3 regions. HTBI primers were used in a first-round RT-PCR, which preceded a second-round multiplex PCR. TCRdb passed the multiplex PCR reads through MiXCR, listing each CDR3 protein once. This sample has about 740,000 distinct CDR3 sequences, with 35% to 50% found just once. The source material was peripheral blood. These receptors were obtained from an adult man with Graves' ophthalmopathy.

The chain's CDR3 is CASNLDGGIYNEQYF. The CDR3 DNA reads as TGTGCCAGCAATTTGGACGGGGGGATCTACAATGAGCAGTACTTC. The rearrangement links TRBV6-1 to TRBJ2-1, with TRBD2 matching 7 bases. The DNA matches TRBJ2-7 better at its end, which makes the J call doubtful. The length of the CDR3 is 15 residues. The germline CDR1 and CDR2 sequences are MNHNS and SASEGT.

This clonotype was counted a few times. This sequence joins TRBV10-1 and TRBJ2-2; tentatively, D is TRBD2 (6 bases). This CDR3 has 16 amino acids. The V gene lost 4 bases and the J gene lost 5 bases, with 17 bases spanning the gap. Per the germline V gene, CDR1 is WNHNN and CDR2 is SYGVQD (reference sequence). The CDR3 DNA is TGCGCCAGCAGTGTTACCGGGACTCGCGGGACCGGGGAGCTGTTTTTT. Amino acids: CASSVTGTRGTGELFF.

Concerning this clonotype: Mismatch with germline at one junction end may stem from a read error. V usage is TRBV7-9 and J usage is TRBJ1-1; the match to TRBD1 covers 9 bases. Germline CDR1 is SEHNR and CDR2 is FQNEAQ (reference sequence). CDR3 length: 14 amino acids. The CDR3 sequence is CASSHGQGHTEALF. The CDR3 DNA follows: TGTGCCAGCAGCCATGGACAGGGGCACACTGAAGCTCTCTTT.

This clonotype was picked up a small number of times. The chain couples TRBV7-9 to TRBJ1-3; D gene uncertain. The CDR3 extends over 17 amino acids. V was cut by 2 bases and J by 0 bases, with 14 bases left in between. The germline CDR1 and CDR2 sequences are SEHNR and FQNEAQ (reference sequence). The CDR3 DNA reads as TGTGCCAGCAGCTTAACAAACAGAGCTCACTCTGGAAACACCATATATTTT. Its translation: CASSLTNRAHSGNTIYF.

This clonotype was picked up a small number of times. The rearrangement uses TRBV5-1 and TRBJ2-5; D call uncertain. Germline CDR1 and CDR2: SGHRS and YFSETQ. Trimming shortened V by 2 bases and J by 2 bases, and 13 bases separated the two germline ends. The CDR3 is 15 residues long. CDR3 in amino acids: CASSFVKGEQETQYF. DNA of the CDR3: TGCGCCAGCAGCTTCGTTAAGGGTGAACAAGAGACCCAGTACTTC.

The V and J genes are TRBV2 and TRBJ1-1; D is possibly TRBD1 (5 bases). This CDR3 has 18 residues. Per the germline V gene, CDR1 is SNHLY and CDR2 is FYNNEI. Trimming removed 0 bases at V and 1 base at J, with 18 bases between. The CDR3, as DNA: TGTGCCAGCAGTGAAGCGGGCAGGGCGAAGTCGACGAACACTGAAGCTTTCTTT. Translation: CASSEAGRAKSTNTEAFF.

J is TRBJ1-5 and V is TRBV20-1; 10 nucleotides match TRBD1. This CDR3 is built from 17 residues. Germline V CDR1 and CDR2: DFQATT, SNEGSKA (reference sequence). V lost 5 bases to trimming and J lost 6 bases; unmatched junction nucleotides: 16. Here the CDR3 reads CSAPSSKTGGRSQPQHF. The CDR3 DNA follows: TGCAGTGCTCCAAGTTCGAAGACAGGGGGCCGAAGTCAGCCCCAGCATTTT.

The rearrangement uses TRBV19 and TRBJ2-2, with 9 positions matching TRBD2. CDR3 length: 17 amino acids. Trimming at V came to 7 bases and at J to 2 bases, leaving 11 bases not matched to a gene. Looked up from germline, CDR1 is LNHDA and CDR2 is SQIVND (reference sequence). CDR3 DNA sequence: TGTGCCAGTATCCCCCGGTGGACTAGCGCAAACACCGGGGAGCTGTTTTTT. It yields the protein CASIPRWTSANTGELFF. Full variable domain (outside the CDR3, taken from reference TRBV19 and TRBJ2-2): DGGITQSPKYLFRKEGQNVTLSCEQNLNHDAMYWYRQDPGQGLRLIYYSQIVNDFQKGDIAEGYSVSREKKESFPLTVTSAQKNPTAFYLCASIPRWTSANTGELFFGEGSRLTVL.

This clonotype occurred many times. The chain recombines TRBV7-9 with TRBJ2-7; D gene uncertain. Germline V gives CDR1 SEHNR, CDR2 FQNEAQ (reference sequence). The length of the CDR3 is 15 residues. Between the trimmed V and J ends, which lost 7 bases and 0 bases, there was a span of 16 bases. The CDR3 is CASTPRTAISYEQYF. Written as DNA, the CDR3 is TGTGCCAGCACCCCCCGAACGGCAATCTCCTACGAGCAGTACTTC.

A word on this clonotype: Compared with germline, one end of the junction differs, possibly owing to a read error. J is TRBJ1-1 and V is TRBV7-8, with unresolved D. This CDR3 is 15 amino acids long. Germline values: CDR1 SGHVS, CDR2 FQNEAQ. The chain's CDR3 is CASSQSSGSGTEAFF. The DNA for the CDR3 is TGCGCCAGCAGCCAATCTTCGGGGTCTGGCACTGAAGCTTTCTTT.

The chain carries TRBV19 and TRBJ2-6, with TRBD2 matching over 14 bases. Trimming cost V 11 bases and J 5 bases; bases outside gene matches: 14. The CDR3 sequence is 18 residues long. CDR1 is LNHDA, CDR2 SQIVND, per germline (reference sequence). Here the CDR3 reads CAWSPPGLAGGWANVLTF. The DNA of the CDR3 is TGTGCCTGGAGTCCCCCCGGACTAGCGGGGGGATGGGCCAACGTCCTGACTTTC. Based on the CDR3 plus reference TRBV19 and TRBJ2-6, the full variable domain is DGGITQSPKYLFRKEGQNVTLSCEQNLNHDAMYWYRQDPGQGLRLIYYSQIVNDFQKGDIAEGYSVSREKKESFPLTVTSAQKNPTAFYLCAWSPPGLAGGWANVLTFGAGSRLTVL.

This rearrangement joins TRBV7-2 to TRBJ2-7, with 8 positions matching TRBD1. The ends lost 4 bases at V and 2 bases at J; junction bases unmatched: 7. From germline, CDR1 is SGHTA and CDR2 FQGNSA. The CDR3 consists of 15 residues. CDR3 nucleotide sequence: TGTGCCAGCAGCTACCGAGGACAGGGCCCCTACGAGCAGTACTTC. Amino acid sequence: CASSYRGQGPYEQYF.

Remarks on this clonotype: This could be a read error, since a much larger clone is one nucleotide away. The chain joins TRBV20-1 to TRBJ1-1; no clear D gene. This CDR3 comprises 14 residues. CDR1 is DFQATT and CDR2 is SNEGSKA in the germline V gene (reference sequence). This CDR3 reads CSARDRRGNTEAFF. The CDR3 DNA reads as TGCAGTGCTCGAGACCGCCGGGGGAACACTGAAGCTTTCTTT.

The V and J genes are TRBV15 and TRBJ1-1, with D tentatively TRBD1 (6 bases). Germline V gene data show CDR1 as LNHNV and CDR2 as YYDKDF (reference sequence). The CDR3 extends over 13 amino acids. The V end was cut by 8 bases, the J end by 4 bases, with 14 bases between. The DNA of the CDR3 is TGTGCCACCCACAGGGTGTTTATCACTGAAGCTTTCTTT. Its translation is CATHRVFITEAFF. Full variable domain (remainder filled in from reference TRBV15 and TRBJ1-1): DAMVIQNPRYQVTQFGKPVTLSCSQTLNHNVMYWYQQKSSQAPKLLFHYYDKDFNNEADTPDNFQSRRPNTSFCFLDIRSPGLGDTAMYLCATHRVFITEAFFGQGTRLTVV.

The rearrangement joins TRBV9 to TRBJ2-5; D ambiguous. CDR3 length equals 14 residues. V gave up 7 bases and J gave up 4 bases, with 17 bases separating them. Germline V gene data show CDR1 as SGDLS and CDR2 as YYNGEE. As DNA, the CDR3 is TGTGCCAGCGGCGAGGTGCGGAATGGAGAGACCCAGTACTTC. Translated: CASGEVRNGETQYF.

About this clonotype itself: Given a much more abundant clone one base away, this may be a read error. The CDR3 is CASSHGPLGETQYF. In nucleotides, the CDR3 is TGTGCCAGCAGCCACGGGCCTCTGGGAGAGACCCAGTACTTC. The rearrangement uses TRBV7-9 and TRBJ2-5, with D hard to call. Trimming removed 5 bases at V and 4 bases at J, with 14 bases between. Germline V gives CDR1 SEHNR, CDR2 FQNEAQ (reference sequence). CDR3 length: 14 residues. Full variable domain (remainder filled in from reference TRBV7-9 and TRBJ2-5): DTGVSQNPRHKITKRGQNVTFRCDPISEHNRLYWYRQTLGQGPEFLTYFQNEAQLEKSRLLSDRFSAERPKGSFSTLEIQRTEQGDSAMYLCASSHGPLGETQYFGPGTRLLVL.

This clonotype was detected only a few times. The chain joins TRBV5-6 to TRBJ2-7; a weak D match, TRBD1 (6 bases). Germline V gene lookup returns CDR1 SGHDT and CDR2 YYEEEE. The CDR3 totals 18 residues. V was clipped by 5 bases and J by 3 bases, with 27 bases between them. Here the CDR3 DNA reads TGTGCCAGCAGGTCGGGACAACGGGACCAACGGGTACGCTACGAGCAGTACTTC. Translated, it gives CASRSGQRDQRVRYEQYF. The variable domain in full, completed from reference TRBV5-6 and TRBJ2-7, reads DAGVTQSPTHLIKTRGQQVTLRCSPKSGHDTVSWYQQALGQGPQFIFQYYEEEERQRGNFPDRFSGHQFPNYSSELNVNALLLGDSALYLCASRSGQRDQRVRYEQYFGPGTRLTVT.

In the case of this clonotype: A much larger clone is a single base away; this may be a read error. The DNA of the CDR3 is TGTGCCAGCAGCTTAGCGCACGTCGACTATGGCTACGCCTTC. This gives the protein CASSLAHVDYGYAF. The genes are TRBV5-4 and TRBJ1-2; D unclear. There are 14 residues in the CDR3. Germline lookup yields CDR1 SGHNT and CDR2 YYREEE (reference sequence).

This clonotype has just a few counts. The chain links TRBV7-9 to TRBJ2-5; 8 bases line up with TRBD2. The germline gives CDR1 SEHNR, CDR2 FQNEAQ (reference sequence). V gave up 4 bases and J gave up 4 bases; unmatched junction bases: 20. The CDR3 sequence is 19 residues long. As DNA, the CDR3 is TGTGCCAGCAGCTCCCCGTTAAGTTCGGGACTAGACTCTGGAGAGACCCAGTACTTC. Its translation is CASSSPLSSGLDSGETQYF.

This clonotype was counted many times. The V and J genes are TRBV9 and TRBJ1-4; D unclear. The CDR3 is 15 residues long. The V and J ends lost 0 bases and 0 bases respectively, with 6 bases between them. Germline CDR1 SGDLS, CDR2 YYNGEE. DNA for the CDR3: TGTGCCAGCAGCGTAGCCGGGACAACTAATGAAAAACTGTTTTTT. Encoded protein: CASSVAGTTNEKLFF.

CDR3 sequence (DNA): TGTGCCAGCAGGACGGCGGGCTACGAGCAGTACTTC. This translates into CASRTAGYEQYF. This sequence joins TRBV6-1 and TRBJ2-7; tentatively, D is TRBD2 (5 bases). With 6 bases removed from V and 3 bases from J, the gap between germline ends came to 9 bases. The germline CDR1 and CDR2 sequences are MNHNS and SASEGT. The CDR3 runs 12 residues.

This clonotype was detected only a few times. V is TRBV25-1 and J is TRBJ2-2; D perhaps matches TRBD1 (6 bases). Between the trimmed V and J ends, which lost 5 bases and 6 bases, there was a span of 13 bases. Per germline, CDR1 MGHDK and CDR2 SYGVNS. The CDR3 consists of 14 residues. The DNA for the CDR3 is TGTGCCAGCAGTAACAGGGCGGCGGCCGGGGAGCTGTTTTTT. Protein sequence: CASSNRAAAGELFF. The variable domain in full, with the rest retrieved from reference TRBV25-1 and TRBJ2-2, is EADIYQTPRYLVIGTGKKITLECSQTMGHDKMYWYQQDPGMELHLIHYSYGVNSTEKGDLSSESTVSRIRTEHFPLTLESARPSHTSQYLCASSNRAAAGELFFGEGSRLTVL.

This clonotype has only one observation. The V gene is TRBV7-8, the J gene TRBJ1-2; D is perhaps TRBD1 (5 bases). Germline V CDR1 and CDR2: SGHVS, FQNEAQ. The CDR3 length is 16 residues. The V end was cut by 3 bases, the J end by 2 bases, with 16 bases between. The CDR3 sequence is CASSFSGRDHNYGYTF. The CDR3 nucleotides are TGTGCCAGCAGCTTCTCAGGGAGAGATCACAACTATGGCTACACCTTC.

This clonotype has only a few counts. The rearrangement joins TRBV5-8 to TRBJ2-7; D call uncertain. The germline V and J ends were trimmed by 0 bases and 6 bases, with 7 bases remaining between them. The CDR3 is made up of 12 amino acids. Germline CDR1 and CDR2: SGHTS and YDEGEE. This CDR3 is CASSLVSIEQYF. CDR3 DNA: TGTGCCAGCAGCTTGGTGTCGATCGAGCAGTACTTC. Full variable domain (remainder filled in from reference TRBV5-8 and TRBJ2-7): EAGVTQSPTHLIKTRGQQATLRCSPISGHTSVYWYQQALGLGLQFLLWYDEGEERNRGNFPPRFSGRQFPNYSSELNVNALELEDSALYLCASSLVSIEQYFGPGTRLTVT.